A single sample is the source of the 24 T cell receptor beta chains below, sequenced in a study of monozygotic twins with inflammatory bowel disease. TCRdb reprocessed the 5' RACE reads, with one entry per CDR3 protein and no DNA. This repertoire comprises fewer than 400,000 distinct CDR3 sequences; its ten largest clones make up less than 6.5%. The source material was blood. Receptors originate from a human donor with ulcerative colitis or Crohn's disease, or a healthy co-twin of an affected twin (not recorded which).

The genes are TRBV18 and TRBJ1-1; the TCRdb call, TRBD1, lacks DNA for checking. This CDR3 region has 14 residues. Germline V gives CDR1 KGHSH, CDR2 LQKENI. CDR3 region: CASSPNRQGTEAFF.

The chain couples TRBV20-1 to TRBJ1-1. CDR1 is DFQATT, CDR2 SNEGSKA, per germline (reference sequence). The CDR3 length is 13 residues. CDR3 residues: CSARDSFDTEAFF.

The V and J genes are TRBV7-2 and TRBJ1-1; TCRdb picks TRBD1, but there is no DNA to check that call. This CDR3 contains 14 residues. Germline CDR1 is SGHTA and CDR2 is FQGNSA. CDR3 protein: CASSMDRGGTEAFF.

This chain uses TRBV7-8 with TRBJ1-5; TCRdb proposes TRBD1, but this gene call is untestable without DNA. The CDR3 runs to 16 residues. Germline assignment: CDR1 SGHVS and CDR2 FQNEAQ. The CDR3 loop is CASSFHVGTDNQPQHF.

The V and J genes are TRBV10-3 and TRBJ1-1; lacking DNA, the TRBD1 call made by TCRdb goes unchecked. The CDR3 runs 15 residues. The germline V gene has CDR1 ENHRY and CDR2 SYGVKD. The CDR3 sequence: CAITPGQGATTEAFF.

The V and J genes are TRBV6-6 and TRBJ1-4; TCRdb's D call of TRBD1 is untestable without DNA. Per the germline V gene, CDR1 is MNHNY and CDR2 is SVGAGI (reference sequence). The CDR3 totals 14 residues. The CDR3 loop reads CASSFRDGYEKLFF.

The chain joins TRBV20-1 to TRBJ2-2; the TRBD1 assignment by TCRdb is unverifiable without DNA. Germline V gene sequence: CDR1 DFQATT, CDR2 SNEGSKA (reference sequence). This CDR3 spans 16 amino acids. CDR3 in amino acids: CSASGDRADITGELFF.

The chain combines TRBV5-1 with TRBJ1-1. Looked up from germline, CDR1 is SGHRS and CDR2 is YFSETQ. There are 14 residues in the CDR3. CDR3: CASNPGWMNTEAFF.

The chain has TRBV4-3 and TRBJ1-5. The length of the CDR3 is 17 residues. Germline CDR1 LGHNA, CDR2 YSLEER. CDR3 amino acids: CASSQEFYVQSNQPQHF.

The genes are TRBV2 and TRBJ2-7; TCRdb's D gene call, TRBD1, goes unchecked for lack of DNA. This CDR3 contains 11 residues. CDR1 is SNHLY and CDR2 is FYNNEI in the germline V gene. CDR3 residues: CASLLGGEQYF.

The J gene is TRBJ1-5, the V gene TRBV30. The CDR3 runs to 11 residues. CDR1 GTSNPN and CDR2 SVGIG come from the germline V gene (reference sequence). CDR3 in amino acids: CAWGGNQPQHF.

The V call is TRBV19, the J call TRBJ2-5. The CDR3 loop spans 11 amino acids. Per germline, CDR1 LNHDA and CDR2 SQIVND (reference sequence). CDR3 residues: CASSTNRDQYF. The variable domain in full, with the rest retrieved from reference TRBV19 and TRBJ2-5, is DGGITQSPKYLFRKEGQNVTLSCEQNLNHDAMYWYRQDPGQGLRLIYYSQIVNDFQKGDIAEGYSVSREKKESFPLTVTSAQKNPTAFYLCASSTNRDQYFGPGTRLLVL.

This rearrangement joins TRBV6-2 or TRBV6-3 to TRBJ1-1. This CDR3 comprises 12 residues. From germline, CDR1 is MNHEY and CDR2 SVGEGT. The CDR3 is CASSRSLTEAFF.

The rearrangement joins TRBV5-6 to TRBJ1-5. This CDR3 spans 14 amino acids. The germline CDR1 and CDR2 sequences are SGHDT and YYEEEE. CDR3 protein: CASSLGQSYQPQHF.

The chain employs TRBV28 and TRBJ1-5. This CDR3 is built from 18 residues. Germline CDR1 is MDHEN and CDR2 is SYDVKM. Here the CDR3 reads CASRDRELRGGGNQPQHF. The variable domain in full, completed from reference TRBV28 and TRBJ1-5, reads DVKVTQSSRYLVKRTGEKVFLECVQDMDHENMFWYRQDPGLGLRLIYFSYDVKMKEKGDIPEGYSVSREKKERFSLILESASTNQTSMYLCASRDRELRGGGNQPQHFGDGTRLSIL.

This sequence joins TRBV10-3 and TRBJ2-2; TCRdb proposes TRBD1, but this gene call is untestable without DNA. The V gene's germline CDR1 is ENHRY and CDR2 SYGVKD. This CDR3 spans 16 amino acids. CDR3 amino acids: CAISESQGLGTGELFF.

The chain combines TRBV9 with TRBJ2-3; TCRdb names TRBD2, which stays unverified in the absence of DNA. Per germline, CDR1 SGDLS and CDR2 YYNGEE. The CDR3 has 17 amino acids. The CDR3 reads CASSGRGGLAVTDTQYF.

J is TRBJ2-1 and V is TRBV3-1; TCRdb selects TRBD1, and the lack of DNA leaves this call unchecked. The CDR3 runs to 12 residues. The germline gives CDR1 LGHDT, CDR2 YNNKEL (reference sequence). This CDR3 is CASRDRADEQFF.

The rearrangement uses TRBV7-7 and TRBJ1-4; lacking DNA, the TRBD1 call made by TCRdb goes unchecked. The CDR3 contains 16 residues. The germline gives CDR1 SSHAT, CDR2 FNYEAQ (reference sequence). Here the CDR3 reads CASSPGTGATIEKLFF.

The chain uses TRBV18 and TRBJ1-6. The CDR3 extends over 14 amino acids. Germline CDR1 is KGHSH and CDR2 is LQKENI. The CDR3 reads CASSPSIGDSPLHF.

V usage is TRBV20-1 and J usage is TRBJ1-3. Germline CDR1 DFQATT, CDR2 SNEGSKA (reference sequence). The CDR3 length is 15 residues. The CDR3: CSAPDTSSSGNTIYF.

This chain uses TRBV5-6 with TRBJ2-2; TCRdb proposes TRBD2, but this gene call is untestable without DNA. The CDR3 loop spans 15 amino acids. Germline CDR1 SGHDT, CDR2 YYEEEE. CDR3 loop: CASSPGTTTPGPLFF.

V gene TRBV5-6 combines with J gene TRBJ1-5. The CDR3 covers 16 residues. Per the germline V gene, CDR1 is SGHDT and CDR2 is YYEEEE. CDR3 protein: CASSLAKDLGYQPQHF.

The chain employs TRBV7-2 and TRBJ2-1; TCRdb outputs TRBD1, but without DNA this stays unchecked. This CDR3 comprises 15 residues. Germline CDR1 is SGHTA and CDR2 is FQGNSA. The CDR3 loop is CASSLSTRGYNEQFF.